What follows are 15 T cell receptor beta chains derived from one specimen sequenced in a study of T cell repertoires in cytomegalovirus infection. TCRdb re-called the reads with MiXCR, one entry per CDR3 protein. In the table there are some 900,000 distinct CDR3 sequences, around a third of which are singletons. The antigens these receptors bind are not known. The input for sequencing was cultured CD8+ T cells from PBMCs, taken from culture after CMV antigen stimulation. The source is a human donor in good health (CMV status not recorded). Some clones in this sample may be carry-over from other donors' samples.

This clonotype was found a few times. The rearrangement links TRBV2 to TRBJ1-5; TRBD1 is a possible D gene (6 bases). V lost 8 bases and J 7 bases, leaving 12 bases between the germline ends. The CDR3 runs 12 residues. CDR1 is SNHLY and CDR2 is FYNNEI in the germline V gene. Here the CDR3 reads CASGRGGQPQHF. In DNA form, the CDR3 reads TGTGCCAGCGGGCGGGGGGGCCAGCCCCAGCATTTT.

There are a few counts of this clonotype. The V call is TRBV7-9, the J call TRBJ2-7, with a possible D match to TRBD2 (6 bases). V lost 5 bases to trimming and J lost 4 bases, with 21 bases between them. Germline assignment: CDR1 SEHNR and CDR2 FQNEAQ (reference sequence). The CDR3 contains 16 residues. CDR3 loop: CASSTPRGGEGYEQYF. Written as DNA, the CDR3 is TGTGCCAGCAGCACCCCCCGAGGAGGGGAAGGGTACGAGCAGTACTTC.

The table lists this clonotype with a few counts. The V gene is TRBV7-9, the J gene TRBJ2-1, with 8 bases matching TRBD1. The CDR3 covers 20 residues. Germline values: CDR1 SEHNR, CDR2 FQNEAQ (reference sequence). Unmatched junction bases numbered 19, after V lost 5 bases and J lost 1 base. DNA for the CDR3: TGTGCCAGCAGCCCCCCCCCGGACAGGGCCCCTGGTCGGTCCTACAATGAGCAGTTCTTC. Translation: CASSPPPDRAPGRSYNEQFF.

J is TRBJ2-1 and V is TRBV7-4; D may be TRBD1 or TRBD2 (6 bases each). The CDR3 runs to 13 residues. Germline lookup yields CDR1 SGHVT and CDR2 SQSDAQ. V lost 5 bases and J 10 bases, leaving 15 bases between the germline ends. CDR3 nucleotides: TGTGCCAGCAGCCCCCCCACAGGGAGGGAGCAGTTCTTC. This gives the protein CASSPPTGREQFF.

V gene TRBV7-8 combines with J gene TRBJ2-7, with D hard to call. CDR1 and CDR2 (germline): SGHVS, FQNEAQ. The CDR3 extends over 14 amino acids. The CDR3 region is CANSPPFRSYEQYV. The CDR3, as DNA: TGTGCCAACAGCCCCCCCTTTAGGTCCTACGAGCAGTACGTC.

The rearrangement uses TRBV18 and TRBJ1-2; tentatively, D is TRBD1 (5 bases). Per germline, CDR1 KGHSH and CDR2 LQKENI. With 6 bases removed from V and 7 bases from J, the gap between germline ends came to 18 bases. CDR3 length: 14 amino acids. This CDR3 is CASSHPTVRGGYTF. The CDR3 nucleotides are TGTGCCAGCTCCCATCCGACAGTGAGGGGTGGCTACACCTTC.

This clonotype was counted between two and nine times. This sequence joins TRBV5-4 and TRBJ2-3; 16 bases map to TRBD2. The CDR3 sequence is 18 residues long. Germline values: CDR1 SGHNT, CDR2 YYREEE (reference sequence). Germline trimming cut 4 bases from V and 0 bases from J; bases unmatched to any gene: 5. The CDR3 spells CASSGGLAGGPSTDTQYF. CDR3 DNA: TGTGCCAGCAGCGGGGGACTAGCGGGGGGGCCGAGCACAGATACGCAGTATTTT.

The V and J genes are TRBV12-3 or TRBV12-4 and TRBJ1-3, with no clear D. Trimming shortened V by 5 bases and J by 3 bases, and 17 bases separated the two germline ends. This CDR3 comprises 16 residues. The DNA of the CDR3 is TGTGCCAGCAGTCCCTACAGCGGGTCTAATGGAAACACCATATATTTT. This translates into CASSPYSGSNGNTIYF.

This clonotype was found a few times. The rearrangement links TRBV6-5 to TRBJ1-3; D is possibly TRBD1 (5 bases). The V end lost 7 bases, the J end lost 7 bases, and 29 bases lay between the germline ends. This CDR3 has 18 residues. Per the germline V gene, CDR1 is MNHEY and CDR2 is SVGAGI. The CDR3 loop reads CASTPLGTQFLTSNTIYF. In nucleotides, the CDR3 is TGTGCCAGCACTCCTCTCGGGACCCAATTCCTGACCTCCAACACCATATATTTT.

The rearrangement uses TRBV6-2 or TRBV6-3 and TRBJ1-1, with 8 bases matching TRBD1. Trimming removed 5 bases from V and 1 base from J; junction bases left unmatched: 9. Germline assignment: CDR1 MNHEY and CDR2 SVGEGT. The CDR3 spans 16 residues. Here the CDR3 reads CASSGGQVGGNTEAFF. CDR3 DNA sequence: TGTGCCAGCAGTGGGGGACAGGTCGGGGGGAACACTGAAGCTTTCTTT.

This clonotype was detected only a few times. The V gene is TRBV19, the J gene TRBJ2-1; TRBD2 might be the D (5 bases). The CDR3 is made up of 15 amino acids. V was clipped by 3 bases and J by 5 bases, with 14 bases between them. Germline V CDR1 and CDR2: LNHDA, SQIVND (reference sequence). The DNA for the CDR3 is TGTGCCAGTAGTATCCGGGCGGGCGTTAACAATGAGCAGTTCTTC. Residues: CASSIRAGVNNEQFF.

This clonotype was observed at least ten times. The chain links TRBV6-1 to TRBJ2-3; TRBD2 agrees at 8 bases. The CDR3 consists of 17 residues. V lost 2 bases to trimming and J lost 2 bases; unmatched junction nucleotides: 9. The V gene's germline CDR1 is MNHNS and CDR2 SASEGT. This CDR3 is CASSEPYAGGSTDTQYF. The CDR3 DNA sequence: TGTGCCAGCAGTGAACCTTACGCGGGGGGTTCCACAGATACGCAGTATTTT.

V is TRBV7-2 and J is TRBJ2-5, with D possibly being TRBD2 (7 bases). Germline CDR1 is SGHTA and CDR2 is FQGNSA. V gave up 6 bases and J gave up 4 bases, with 18 bases separating them. CDR3 length: 15 residues. CDR3 region: CASSWGGGRGETQYF. CDR3 bases: TGTGCCAGCAGTTGGGGGGGGGGCCGGGGAGAGACCCAGTACTTC. Full variable domain (missing parts from reference TRBV7-2 and TRBJ2-5): GAGVSQSPSNKVTEKGKDVELRCDPISGHTALYWYRQSLGQGLEFLIYFQGNSAPDKSGLPSDRFSAERTGGSVSTLTIQRTQQEDSAVYLCASSWGGGRGETQYFGPGTRLLVL.

The chain is built from TRBV2 and TRBJ1-6, with 9 nucleotides matching TRBD1. The CDR3 consists of 20 residues. With 2 bases clipped from V and 0 bases from J, the junction kept 11 bases outside the gene matches. CDR1 is SNHLY and CDR2 is FYNNEI in the germline V gene. The CDR3: CASSERDPGQGPSYNSPLHF. The CDR3 bases are TGTGCCAGCAGTGAAAGGGATCCGGGACAGGGACCCTCCTATAATTCACCCCTCCACTTT.

To note about this clonotype: This may be a read error, as it is one base from a much larger clone. The chain is built from TRBV12-3 or TRBV12-4 and TRBJ2-3; D is uncertain. The length of the CDR3 is 15 residues. Trimming cost V 2 bases and J 1 base, with 10 bases left between them. The CDR3 loop is CASSLNPTGTDTQYF. In DNA, the CDR3 is TGTGCCAGCAGTTTAAACCCAACCGGCACAGATACGCAGTATTTT.